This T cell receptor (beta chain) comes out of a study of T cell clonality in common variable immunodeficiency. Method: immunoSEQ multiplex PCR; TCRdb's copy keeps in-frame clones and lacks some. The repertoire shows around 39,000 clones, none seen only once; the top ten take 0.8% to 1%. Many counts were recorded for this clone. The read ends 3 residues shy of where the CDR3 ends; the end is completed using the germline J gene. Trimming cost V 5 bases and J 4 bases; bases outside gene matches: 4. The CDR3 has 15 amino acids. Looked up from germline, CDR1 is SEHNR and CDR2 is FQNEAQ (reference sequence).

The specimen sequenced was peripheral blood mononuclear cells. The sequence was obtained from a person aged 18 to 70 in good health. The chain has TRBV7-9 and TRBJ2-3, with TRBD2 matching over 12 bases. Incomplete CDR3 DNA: TGTGCCAGCAGCGCGACTAGCGGGAGTGCAGATACG. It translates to CASSATSGSADT. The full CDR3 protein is CASSATSGSADTQYF.